This entry describes one T cell receptor (beta chain). Its antigen is currently unknown. The entry originates in a study of lymphopenia after photon versus proton radiotherapy. Produced via immunoSEQ multiplex PCR; TCRdb's table is partial and in-frame only. The sample records some 20,000 clones, roughly 81% being singletons. The CDR3 covers 14 residues. The V and J ends lost 5 bases and 0 bases respectively, with 10 bases between them. Germline V gives CDR1 SGHVS, CDR2 FQNEAQ. Overall study results and limits: Larger post-nadir TCR diversity loss correlated inversely with survival in deceased patients. Post-nadir diversity loss with photons came from oligoclonal expansion, particularly CD8+ Temra cells. Under photons, naive T cells and diversity fell while effector/memory populations rose. Better survival with proton therapy was suggested as possible, not demonstrated.

This clonotype was obtained from a woman aged 45 to 65 with pancreatic cancer. The sample consisted of peripheral blood, taken from a patient treated with photon-based radiotherapy. The V call is TRBV7-8, the J call TRBJ1-1; no clear D. The CDR3 here is CASSVRQVNTEAFF. In DNA form, the CDR3 reads TGTGCCAGCAGCGTCAGACAAGTGAACACTGAAGCTTTCTTT.